In its sample, the clone carrying this TCR beta chain was seen a few times. The use of a sample-barcoded 5' primer and a J-beta primer mix characterized a second PCR of about 7 to 12 cycles. From the 5' RACE reads, TCRdb called clonotypes with MiXCR, one entry per CDR3 protein. Altogether 750,000 to 950,000 distinct CDR3 sequences are present, 25% to 30% being singletons, with the ten largest covering roughly a tenth. These data belong to a study of blood T cells in healthy people across ages. Collection of 9 to 10 milliliters of peripheral blood was performed for each donor. These data were likewise used in another study, on T cells of mothers and their children. This second report adds: When mothers and children were related, their normalized repertoire overlap, which was always slightly higher, did not differ significantly from that of unrelated pairs.

This TCR was recovered from a woman aged 40 to 55 in good health. Sequenced material: blood.

The DNA for the CDR3 is TGTGCCAGCGGCCCCCCTCCCAGGATCTCAGATACGCAGTATTTT. It codes for CASGPPPRISDTQYF. The chain is built from TRBV7-8 and TRBJ2-3; D unclear. Trimming removed 8 bases from V and 4 bases from J, with 19 bases in between. The germline CDR1 and CDR2 sequences are SGHVS and FQNEAQ. The CDR3 contains 15 residues. Together with reference TRBV7-8 and TRBJ2-3, the CDR3 gives the full variable domain: GAGVSQSPRYKVAKRGQDVALRCDPISGHVSLFWYQQALGQGPEFLTYFQNEAQLDKSGLPSDRFFAERPEGSVSTLKIQRTQQEDSAVYLCASGPPPRISDTQYFGPGTRLTVL.